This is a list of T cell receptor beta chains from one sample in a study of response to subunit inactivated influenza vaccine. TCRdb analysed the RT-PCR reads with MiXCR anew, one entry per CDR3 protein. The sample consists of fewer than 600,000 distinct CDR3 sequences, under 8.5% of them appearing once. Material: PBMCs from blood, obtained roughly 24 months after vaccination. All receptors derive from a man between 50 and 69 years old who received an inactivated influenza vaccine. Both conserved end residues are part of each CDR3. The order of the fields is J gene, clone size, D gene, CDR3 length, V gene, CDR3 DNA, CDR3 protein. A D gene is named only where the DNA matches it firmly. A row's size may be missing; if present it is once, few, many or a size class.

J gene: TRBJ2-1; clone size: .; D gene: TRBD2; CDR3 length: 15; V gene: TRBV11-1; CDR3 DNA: TGTGCCAGCAGCTTAGTTAGCGGGATAAACAATGAGCAGTTCTTC; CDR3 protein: CASSLVSGINNEQFF
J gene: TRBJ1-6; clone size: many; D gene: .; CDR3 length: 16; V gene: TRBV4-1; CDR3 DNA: TGCGCCAGCAGCCAATCCCTCAGCTTTGTGAATTCACCCCTCCACTTT; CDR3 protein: CASSQSLSFVNSPLHF
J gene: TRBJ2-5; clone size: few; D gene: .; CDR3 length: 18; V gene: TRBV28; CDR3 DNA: TGTGCCAGCAGTGAGTTTTTTGCGTTAGACACAAGTATGGAGACCCAGTACTTC; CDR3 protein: CASSEFFALDTSMETQYF
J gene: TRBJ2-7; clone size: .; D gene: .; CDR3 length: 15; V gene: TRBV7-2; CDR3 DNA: TGTGCCAGCAGGCCTCAGATATGGCTCTCCTACGAGCAGTACTTC; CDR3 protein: CASRPQIWLSYEQYF
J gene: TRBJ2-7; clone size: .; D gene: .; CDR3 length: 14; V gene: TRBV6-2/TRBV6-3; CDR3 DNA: TGTGCCAGCAGTAACCCACTGACATCCTACGAGCAGTACTTC; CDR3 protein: CASSNPLTSYEQYF
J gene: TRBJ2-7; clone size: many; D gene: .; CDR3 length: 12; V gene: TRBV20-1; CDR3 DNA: TGCAGTGCTAGGGGGAGTGGGGTAAGGCAGTACTTC; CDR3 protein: CSARGSGVRQYF
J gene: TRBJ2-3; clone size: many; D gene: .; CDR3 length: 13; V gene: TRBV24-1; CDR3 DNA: TGTGCCTCCAGTGATTCCACCACAGATACGCAGTATTTT; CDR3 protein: CASSDSTTDTQYF
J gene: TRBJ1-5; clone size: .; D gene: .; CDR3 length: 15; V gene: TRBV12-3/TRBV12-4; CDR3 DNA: TGTGCCAGCACCCTGGACGGTTATAGCAATCAGCCCCAGCATTTT; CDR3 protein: CASTLDGYSNQPQHF
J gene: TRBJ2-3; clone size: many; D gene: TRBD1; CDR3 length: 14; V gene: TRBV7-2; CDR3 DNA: TGTGCCAGCAGCTCCGACAGGGGTACAGATACGCAGTATTTT; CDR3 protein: CASSSDRGTDTQYF
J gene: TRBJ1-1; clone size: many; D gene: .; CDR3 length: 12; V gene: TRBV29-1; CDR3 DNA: TGCAGCGTTGTCAGATCGAACACTGAAGCTTTCTTT; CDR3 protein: CSVVRSNTEAFF
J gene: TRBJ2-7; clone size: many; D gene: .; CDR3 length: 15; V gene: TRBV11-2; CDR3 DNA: TGTGCCAGCAGCTCAATTCTGGTTTCTCGCTACGAGCAGTACTTC; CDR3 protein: CASSSILVSRYEQYF
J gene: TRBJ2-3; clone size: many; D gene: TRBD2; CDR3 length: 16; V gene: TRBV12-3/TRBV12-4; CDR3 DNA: TGTGCCAGCAGTGAGCCGGGACTAGGAAACACAGATACGCAGTATTTT; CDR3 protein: CASSEPGLGNTDTQYF
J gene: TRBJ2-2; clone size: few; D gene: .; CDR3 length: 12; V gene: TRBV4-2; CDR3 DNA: TGTGCCAGCAGCCAGGGATACGGGGAGCTGTTTTTT; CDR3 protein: CASSQGYGELFF
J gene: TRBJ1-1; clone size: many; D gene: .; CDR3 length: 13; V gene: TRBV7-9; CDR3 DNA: TGTGCCAGCAGGCCCTTTGTGAACACTGAAGCTTTCTTT; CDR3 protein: CASRPFVNTEAFF
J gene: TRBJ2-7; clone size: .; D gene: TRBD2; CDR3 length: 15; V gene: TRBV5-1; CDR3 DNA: TGCGCCAGCAGCTCCGCTGCGATCCGGAGCGGGAGGCCCAGCTTC; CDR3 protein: CASSSAAIRSGRPSF
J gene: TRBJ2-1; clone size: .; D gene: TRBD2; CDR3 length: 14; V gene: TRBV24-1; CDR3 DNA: TGTGCCACCAGTGCCGCGGGGGGCCACAATGAGCAGTTCTTC; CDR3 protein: CATSAAGGHNEQFF
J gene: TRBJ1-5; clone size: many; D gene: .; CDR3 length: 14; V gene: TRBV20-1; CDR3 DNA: TGCAGTGCTAGACGTACAGGGAGCAATCAGCCCCAGCATTTT; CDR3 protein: CSARRTGSNQPQHF
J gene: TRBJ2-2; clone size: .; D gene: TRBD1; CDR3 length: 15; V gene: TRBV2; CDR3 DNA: TGTGCCAGCAAGATGGACAGGAGGAACACCGGGGAGCTGTTTTTT; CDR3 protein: CASKMDRRNTGELFF
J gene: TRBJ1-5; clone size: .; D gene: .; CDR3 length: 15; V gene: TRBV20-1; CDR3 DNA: TGCAGTGCTAGAGTCGGAAGGTCTAGCAATCAGCCCCAGCATTTT; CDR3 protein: CSARVGRSSNQPQHF
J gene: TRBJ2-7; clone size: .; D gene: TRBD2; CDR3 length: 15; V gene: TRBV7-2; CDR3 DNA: TGTGCCAGCAGCTCAGGGGGACTAGCGGGGATCGAGCAGTACTTC; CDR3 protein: CASSSGGLAGIEQYF
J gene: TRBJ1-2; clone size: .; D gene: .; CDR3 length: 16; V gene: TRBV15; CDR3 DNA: TGTGCCACCAGCAGAGATCCGAGGGGCGACAGCGTTGGCTACACCTTC; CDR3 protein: CATSRDPRGDSVGYTF
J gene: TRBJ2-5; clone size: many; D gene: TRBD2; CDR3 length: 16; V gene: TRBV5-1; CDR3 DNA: TGCGCCAGCAGCTTGGGCTTAGCGGGGGTACAAGAGACCCAGTACTTC; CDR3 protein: CASSLGLAGVQETQYF
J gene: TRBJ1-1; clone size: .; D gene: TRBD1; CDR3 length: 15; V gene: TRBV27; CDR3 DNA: TGTGCCAGCAGTAGGGGGACAGACCTGAACACTGAAGCTTTCTTT; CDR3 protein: CASSRGTDLNTEAFF
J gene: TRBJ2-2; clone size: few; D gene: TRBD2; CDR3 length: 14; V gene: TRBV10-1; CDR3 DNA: TGCGCCAGCACCTTGGCAGCGGGGGTAGGGGAGCTGTTTTTT; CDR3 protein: CASTLAAGVGELFF
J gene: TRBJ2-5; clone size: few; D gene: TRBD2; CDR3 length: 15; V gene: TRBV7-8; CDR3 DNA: TGTGCCAGCAGCTCAACGGGGGGGATCCAAGAGACCCAGTACTTC; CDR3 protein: CASSSTGGIQETQYF
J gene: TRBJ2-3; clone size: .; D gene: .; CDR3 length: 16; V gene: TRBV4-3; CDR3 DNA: TGCGCCAGCAGTCATCAGGCCAGGGGTGATTCAGATACGCAGTATTTT; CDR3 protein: CASSHQARGDSDTQYF
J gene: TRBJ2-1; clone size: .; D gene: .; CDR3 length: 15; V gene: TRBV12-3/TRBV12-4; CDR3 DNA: TGTGCCAGCAGTCCCAGACTAGGCTACTTGAGTCTGGGGTTCTTC; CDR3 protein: CASSPRLGYLSLGFF
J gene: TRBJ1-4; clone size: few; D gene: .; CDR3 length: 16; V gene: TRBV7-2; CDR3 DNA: TGTGCCAGCAGCTTAGTAGGCGGTGGAACTAATGAAAAACTGTTTTTT; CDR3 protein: CASSLVGGGTNEKLFF
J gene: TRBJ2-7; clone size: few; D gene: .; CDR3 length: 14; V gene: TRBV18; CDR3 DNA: TGTGCCAGCTCGCCCATGGTTGGCTCCTACGAGCAGTACTTC; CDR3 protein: CASSPMVGSYEQYF
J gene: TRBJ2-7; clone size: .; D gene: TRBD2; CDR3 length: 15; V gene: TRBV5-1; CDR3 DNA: TGCGCCAGCAGCTGGACTAGCGGGAGAGGGTACGAGCAGTACTTC; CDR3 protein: CASSWTSGRGYEQYF
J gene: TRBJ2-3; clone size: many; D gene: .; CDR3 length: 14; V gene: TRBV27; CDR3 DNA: TGTGCCAGCATGCCAGGGGTCGGTACAGATACGCAGTATTTT; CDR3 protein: CASMPGVGTDTQYF